This TCR beta chain was sequenced during a study of graft-versus-host responses after intestinal transplantation. Study context: Multivisceral, liver-intestinal, or isolated intestinal grafts went to recipients.

Study observations and caveats: Across patients carrying graft-donor T cell macrochimerism, allografts held high graft-versus-host to host-versus-graft clonal ratios.

The repertoire was sequenced with immunoSEQ multiplex PCR; TCRdb's copy has only in-frame clones and lacks some. The sample consists of 110,000 to 150,000 clones, over 90% of them appearing once. About this clone: The antigen remains undetermined.

This TCR was sampled from a human donor who received an intestinal transplant. The specimen was unstimulated CD4+ T cells sorted from spleen or lymph node cells, collected before intestinal transplant.

CDR3 in amino acids: CASMTSGSSYEQYF. The CDR3 DNA is TGCGCCAGTATGACTAGCGGCAGCTCCTACGAGCAGTACTTC. The chain joins TRBV5-1 to TRBJ2-7, with TRBD2 identical over 9 bases. The V gene end was trimmed by 8 bases and the J gene end by 0 bases; junction bases not matched to a gene: 6. The CDR3 extends over 14 amino acids. Per the germline V gene, CDR1 is SGHRS and CDR2 is YFSETQ.